These T cell receptor beta chains were read from a single sample in a study of T-cell memory formation after mild COVID-19. From the 5' RACE reads, TCRdb called clonotypes with MiXCR, one entry per CDR3 protein. The repertoire includes 400,000 to 450,000 distinct CDR3 sequences, more than 15% of them detected once, and 20% to 25% sits in the top ten. The sample comprised PBMCs or a T cell subset sorted from them (not recorded which). The receptors originated from a man aged 18 to 30 who had mild COVID-19 (a few samples of this study predate the infection). Cell type and time point are not known. CDR3s include the opening cysteine and the closing phenylalanine or tryptophan. The order of the fields is J gene, D gene, V gene, clone size, CDR3 DNA, CDR3 protein. D genes are given only for firm matches. A clone size is listed for some rows: how often the clone was seen (once, few, many), or a class if it is expanded.

TRBJ2-3 TRBD2 TRBV4-3 . TGCGCCAGCAGCCAAGATGCGGGGGGCTCTGCAGATACGCAGGATTTT CASSQDAGGSADTQDF
TRBJ1-2 . TRBV7-3 few TGTGCCAGCAGCTCCCCAGGGTCAGTCGGCTACACCTTC CASSSPGSVGYTF
TRBJ2-1 . TRBV9 few TGTGCCAGCAGCGTAGATCCAGGTTTCTACAATGAGCAGTTCTTC CASSVDPGFYNEQFF
TRBJ2-2 TRBD1 TRBV12-3/TRBV12-4 few TGTGCCAGCAGACCCCCCGCAGGGGGGAACACCGGGGAGCTGTTTTTT CASRPPAGGNTGELFF
TRBJ2-5 TRBD2 TRBV29-1 . TGCAGCGTCCGGGGCCAGCGGGGGGACGAAGAGACCCAGTACTTC CSVRGQRGDEETQYF
TRBJ1-2 . TRBV3-1 few TGTGCCAGCAGCCAACAGGGAACAGTCTATGGCTACACCTTC CASSQQGTVYGYTF
TRBJ1-1 TRBD1 TRBV10-2 . TGCGCCAGCAGCTTTATCGGGACAGGGGTAAATAGGGACACTGAAGCTTTCTTT CASSFIGTGVNRDTEAFF
TRBJ1-3 . TRBV20-1 . TGCAGTGCTAGTGACAGGACGGGTGGAAACACCATATATTTT CSASDRTGGNTIYF
TRBJ2-7 . TRBV7-2 few TGTGCCAGCAGCTTGAGAGGGGGAAGTTTCTACGAGCAGTACTTC CASSLRGGSFYEQYF
TRBJ1-4 TRBD1 TRBV4-1 few TGCGCCAGCAGCCAAGTCCCAGGGGGCCCAACTAATGAAAAACTGTTTTTT CASSQVPGGPTNEKLFF
TRBJ2-1 TRBD1 TRBV6-2/TRBV6-3 few TGTGCCAGCAGATACACAGGGGAGAGCGATGAGCAGTTCTTC CASRYTGESDEQFF
TRBJ1-5 TRBD1 TRBV2 few TGTGCCAGCAGGGGGGGACAGGAAGACAATCAGCCCCAGCATTTT CASRGGQEDNQPQHF
TRBJ1-3 . TRBV4-1 many TGCGCCAGCAGCCACCAGGCTGGAAACACCATATATTTT CASSHQAGNTIYF
TRBJ2-5 TRBD1 TRBV5-1 few TGCGCCAGCAGCTTCTTGGGACAGGGGCCGGAGACCCAGTACTTC CASSFLGQGPETQYF
TRBJ1-4 TRBD1 TRBV6-6 . TGTGCCAGCAGAGACAGGGGACAGGAAAAACTGTTTTTT CASRDRGQEKLFF
TRBJ2-3 . TRBV6-2/TRBV6-3 few TGTGCCAGCCTACGAACACGGGACCACACAGATACGCAGTATTTT CASLRTRDHTDTQYF
TRBJ2-5 TRBD2 TRBV10-3 . TGTGCCATCAGTGGGGGGGGACGAGAGACCCAGTACTTC CAISGGGRETQYF
TRBJ2-7 TRBD1 TRBV12-3/TRBV12-4 many TGTGCCAGCGGGACAGTGGAAAGGAGCTCCTACGAGCAGTACTTC CASGTVERSSYEQYF
TRBJ1-4 . TRBV5-6 . TGTGCCAGCGCGGGGCGGCTGAATGAAAAACTGTTTTTT CASAGRLNEKLFF
TRBJ2-3 . TRBV5-4 few TGTGCCAGCAGCGGGGGCCCGGGAGGTACAGATACGCAGTATTTT CASSGGPGGTDTQYF
TRBJ2-6 . TRBV5-8 . TGTGCCAGCAGTTTGGGCGGGACAGCTGGGGCCAACGTCCTGACTTTC CASSLGGTAGANVLTF
TRBJ1-1 . TRBV7-2 . TGTGCCAGCAGTCTTCAGAAGAACACTGAAGCTTTCTTT CASSLQKNTEAFF
TRBJ1-5 TRBD1 TRBV5-1 few TGCGCCAGCAGCCCCGGACAGGGGGCCTATCAGCCCCAGCATTTT CASSPGQGAYQPQHF
TRBJ1-6 . TRBV6-6 . TGTGCCAGCAGCCGGGGGGGGCGAAGTTCACCCCTCCACTTT CASSRGGRSSPLHF
TRBJ1-1 . TRBV6-6 . TGTGCCAGCAGTGCCCGGGCGGGGCCGTACACTGAAGCTTTCTTT CASSARAGPYTEAFF
TRBJ1-2 . TRBV6-5 . TGTGCCAGCAGTTACTCGTATACTAACTATGGCTACACCTTC CASSYSYTNYGYTF
TRBJ1-1 . TRBV4-1 few TGCGCCAGCAGCCAAGATTCAGGGACAAACACTGAAGCTTTCTTT CASSQDSGTNTEAFF
TRBJ2-1 . TRBV6-5 . TGTGCCAGCAGGACGTCACTCCGAGGAGGGGGTGATGAGCAGTTCTTC CASRTSLRGGGDEQFF
TRBJ2-1 . TRBV21-1 . TGTGCCAGCAGCGCCCCGGGACTAGGGAGAAATGAGCAGTTCTTC CASSAPGLGRNEQFF
TRBJ2-5 TRBD2 TRBV29-1 . TGCAGCGTCCCGACTAGCGGGGTCCGCCAAGAGACCCAGTACTTC CSVPTSGVRQETQYF
TRBJ1-1 . TRBV7-9 many TGTGCCAGCAGCTTGTGGGCAGTGTCGGGGTTCTTT CASSLWAVSGFF
TRBJ1-1 . TRBV7-6 few TGTGCCAGCAGCCATGGACCCGAAGCTTTCTTT CASSHGPEAFF
TRBJ2-1 . TRBV11-2 many TGTGCCAGCAGCTTAGCCGGTAACGAGCAGTTCTTC CASSLAGNEQFF
TRBJ2-2 . TRBV18 . TGTGCCGGAAGACAGTCCGAGACCGGGGAGCTGTTTTTT CAGRQSETGELFF
TRBJ1-1 . TRBV6-5 many TGTGCCAGCAGTTATTTAGGGGGCACTGAAGCTTTCTTT CASSYLGGTEAFF
TRBJ1-2 TRBD1 TRBV6-5 . TGTGCCAGCAGAACGGACAGGCGGGTTGGGAACTATGGCTACACCTTC CASRTDRRVGNYGYTF
TRBJ2-2 TRBD1 TRBV20-1 few TGCAGTGCGCAGCCGGGACAGGGGCACACCGGGGAGCTGTTTTTT CSAQPGQGHTGELFF
TRBJ2-3 TRBD1 TRBV29-1 . TGCAGCGCAAACAGGGGCGGAACAGATACGCAGTATTTT CSANRGGTDTQYF
TRBJ1-1 . TRBV7-9 few TGTGCCAGCAGGCCGGGACATTCCAATGGGGGAATGAACACTGAAGCTTTCTTT CASRPGHSNGGMNTEAFF
TRBJ1-2 . TRBV7-2 . TGTGCCAGCAGCTCGAATCGGCCGGGGAAACATGGCTACACCTTC CASSSNRPGKHGYTF
TRBJ2-3 . TRBV15 . TGTGCCACCAGCAGGATACAGGGCGGAGATACGCAGTATTTT CATSRIQGGDTQYF
TRBJ2-2 . TRBV24-1 . TGTGCCACCAGTGACTGGAACATCCCCGGGGAGCTGTTTTTT CATSDWNIPGELFF
TRBJ1-1 . TRBV27 . TGTGCCAGCAGATTAAGGGAGAACACTGAAGCTTTCTTT CASRLRENTEAFF
TRBJ1-5 . TRBV21-1 . TGTGCCAGCAGCAAAAATCAGCCCCAGCATTTT CASSKNQPQHF
TRBJ1-4 TRBD1 TRBV5-1 few TGCGCCAGCAGCCCACAGGGGATTAAGGAAAAACTGTTTTTT CASSPQGIKEKLFF
TRBJ1-1 TRBD1 TRBV5-6 few TGTGCCAGCAGTCGGACAGGCAAGAACACTGAAGCTTTCTTT CASSRTGKNTEAFF
TRBJ2-7 . TRBV3-1 many TGTGCCAGCAGCCAAGAAGGGGGGACCTACGAGCAGTACTTC CASSQEGGTYEQYF
TRBJ2-6 . TRBV7-3 few TGTGCCAGCAGTCCCACAGGCACCAACTCTGGGGCCAACGTCCTGACTTTC CASSPTGTNSGANVLTF
TRBJ2-3 TRBD2 TRBV6-4 . TGTGCCAGCAGTGACGGGGCGGGGGGCACAGATACGCAGTATTTT CASSDGAGGTDTQYF
TRBJ2-5 TRBD2 TRBV6-1 few TGTGCCAGCAGTGCGGGGGGGGGCGCAGAGACCCAGTACTTC CASSAGGGAETQYF